This TCR beta chain was recorded in a study of blood T cell repertoires in COVID-19. Measured with immunoSEQ multiplex PCR; TCRdb has only the in-frame clones, and not every one. The sample consists of tens of thousands of clones, around 84% of them appearing once. V was clipped by 3 bases and J by 0 bases; unmatched bases: 11. Per the germline V gene, CDR1 is SGHTS and CDR2 is YDEGEE. The CDR3 runs to 18 residues. This chain uses TRBV5-8 with TRBJ2-7, with TRBD2 matching over 11 bases. The sample taken for sequencing was peripheral blood. The receptor's source is a human donor with active COVID-19. The donor label of this sample is uncertain. This chain's CDR3 is CASSSPGLAAPSSYEQYF. CDR3 DNA sequence: TGTGCCAGCAGCTCCCCGGGACTAGCGGCACCAAGCTCCTACGAGCAGTACTTC.